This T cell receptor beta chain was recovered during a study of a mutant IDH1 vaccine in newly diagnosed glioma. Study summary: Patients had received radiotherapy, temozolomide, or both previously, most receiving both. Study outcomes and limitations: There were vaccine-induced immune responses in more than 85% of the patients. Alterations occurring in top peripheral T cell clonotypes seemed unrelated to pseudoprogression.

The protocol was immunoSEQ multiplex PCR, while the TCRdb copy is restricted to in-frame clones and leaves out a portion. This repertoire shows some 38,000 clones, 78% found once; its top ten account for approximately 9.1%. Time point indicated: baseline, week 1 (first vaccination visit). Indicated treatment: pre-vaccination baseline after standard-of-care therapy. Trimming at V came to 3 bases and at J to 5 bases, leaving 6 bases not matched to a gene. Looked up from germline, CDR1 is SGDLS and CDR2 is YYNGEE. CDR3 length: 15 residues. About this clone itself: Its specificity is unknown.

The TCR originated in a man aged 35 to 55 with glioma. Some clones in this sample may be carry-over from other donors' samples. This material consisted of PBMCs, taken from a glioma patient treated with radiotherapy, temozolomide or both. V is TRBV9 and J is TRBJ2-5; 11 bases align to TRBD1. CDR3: CASSAGTGGWETQYF. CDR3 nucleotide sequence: TGTGCCAGCAGCGCAGGGACAGGGGGTTGGGAGACCCAGTACTTC.